The entry below describes one T cell receptor beta chain. The data stem from a study of OX40 agonist ivuxolimab in advanced cancers. Sequenced by immunoSEQ multiplex PCR; TCRdb stores in-frame clones only, minus some. This sample carries roughly 73,000 clones, roughly 89% of them seen once, and the ten largest clones take around 2.6%. V lost 1 base and J 0 bases, leaving 4 bases between the germline ends. Germline V lookup: CDR1 GTSNPN, CDR2 SVGIG (reference sequence). This CDR3 has 14 amino acids. This clonotype was sampled from an adult with an advanced solid tumor such as melanoma, head and neck, liver or kidney cancer. The specimen was CD4+ or CD8+ T cells sorted from blood, collected in a trial of the OX40 agonist ivuxolimab. This chain uses TRBV30 with TRBJ1-6; D is ambiguous. The CDR3 sequence is CAWSAVSYNSPLHF. CDR3 DNA sequence: TGTGCCTGGAGTGCCGTCTCCTATAATTCACCCCTCCACTTT.